This T cell receptor (beta chain) appears in the sequencing data of a study of T cells in Graves' hyperthyroidism and ophthalmopathy. Patients aged 18 to 65 had newly diagnosed hyperthyroidism of under 2 months' duration. Germline V gene lookup returns CDR1 SGHDT and CDR2 YYEEEE. This CDR3 is built from 14 residues. The ends were cut back, 3 bases at V and 12 bases at J, with 16 bases in the middle. Amplified regions were TCR beta CDR3 sequences from RNA transcripts. When the TCR CDR3 underwent first-round RT-PCR, the HTBI primer set was used. In TCRdb, the multiplex PCR reads were re-called with MiXCR into one record per CDR3 protein. The sample yields hundreds of thousands of distinct CDR3 sequences, about two fifths seen once. In this sample, this clonotype turned up many times. Its cognate antigen is unknown. Findings of the study overall: Ophthalmopathy onset followed model prediction by a median about 6.9 months. Blood samples included most of the expanded thyroid clonotypes exceeding 0.001.

The TCR was taken from a man younger than 35 with Graves' hyperthyroidism. The chain joins TRBV5-6 to TRBJ1-6; D is unresolved. The sequencing sample was made of blood. CDR3 sequence reads: CASSSDPPGGPLHF. CDR3 DNA sequence: TGTGCCAGCAGCTCCGACCCCCCAGGAGGACCCCTCCACTTT.